Described below is a single TCR beta chain sequence and its context. Antigen: not known. This sequence may be a read error, since a much larger clone differs from it by one base. This entry comes from a study of T cells in Graves' hyperthyroidism and ophthalmopathy. Study in general: At initial diagnosis, before any treatment had begun, peripheral blood was obtained.

Under 3 months was the duration of disease in ophthalmopathy patients, who also had a Clinical Activity Score of at least 3 and a NOSPECS grade of at least 4. Uncontrolled infection, other autoimmune disease, pregnancy or lactation excluded patients. Study outcomes and limitations: Blood also carried most thyroid clonotypes expanded above 0.001.

Germline V lookup: CDR1 MDHEN, CDR2 SYDVKM. CDR3 length: 15 residues. TCR beta CDR3 regions were amplified from RNA transcripts. Researchers ran a first-round RT-PCR on the TCR CDR3 using the HTBI primer set. MiXCR was run by TCRdb on the multiplex PCR reads, yielding one entry per CDR3 protein. The sample gives approximately 350,000 distinct CDR3 sequences, approximately 14% of which show up once; roughly a fifth is in the top ten. This receptor was obtained from a woman aged 55-70 years with Graves' ophthalmopathy. This chain joins TRBV28 and TRBJ2-7, with D perhaps TRBD1 (6 bases). Sequencing was performed on blood. The CDR3 protein is CASSLPGTNTYGQYF. The CDR3 DNA is TGTGCCAGCAGTTTACCCGGGACAAATACCTACGGGCAGTACTTC.